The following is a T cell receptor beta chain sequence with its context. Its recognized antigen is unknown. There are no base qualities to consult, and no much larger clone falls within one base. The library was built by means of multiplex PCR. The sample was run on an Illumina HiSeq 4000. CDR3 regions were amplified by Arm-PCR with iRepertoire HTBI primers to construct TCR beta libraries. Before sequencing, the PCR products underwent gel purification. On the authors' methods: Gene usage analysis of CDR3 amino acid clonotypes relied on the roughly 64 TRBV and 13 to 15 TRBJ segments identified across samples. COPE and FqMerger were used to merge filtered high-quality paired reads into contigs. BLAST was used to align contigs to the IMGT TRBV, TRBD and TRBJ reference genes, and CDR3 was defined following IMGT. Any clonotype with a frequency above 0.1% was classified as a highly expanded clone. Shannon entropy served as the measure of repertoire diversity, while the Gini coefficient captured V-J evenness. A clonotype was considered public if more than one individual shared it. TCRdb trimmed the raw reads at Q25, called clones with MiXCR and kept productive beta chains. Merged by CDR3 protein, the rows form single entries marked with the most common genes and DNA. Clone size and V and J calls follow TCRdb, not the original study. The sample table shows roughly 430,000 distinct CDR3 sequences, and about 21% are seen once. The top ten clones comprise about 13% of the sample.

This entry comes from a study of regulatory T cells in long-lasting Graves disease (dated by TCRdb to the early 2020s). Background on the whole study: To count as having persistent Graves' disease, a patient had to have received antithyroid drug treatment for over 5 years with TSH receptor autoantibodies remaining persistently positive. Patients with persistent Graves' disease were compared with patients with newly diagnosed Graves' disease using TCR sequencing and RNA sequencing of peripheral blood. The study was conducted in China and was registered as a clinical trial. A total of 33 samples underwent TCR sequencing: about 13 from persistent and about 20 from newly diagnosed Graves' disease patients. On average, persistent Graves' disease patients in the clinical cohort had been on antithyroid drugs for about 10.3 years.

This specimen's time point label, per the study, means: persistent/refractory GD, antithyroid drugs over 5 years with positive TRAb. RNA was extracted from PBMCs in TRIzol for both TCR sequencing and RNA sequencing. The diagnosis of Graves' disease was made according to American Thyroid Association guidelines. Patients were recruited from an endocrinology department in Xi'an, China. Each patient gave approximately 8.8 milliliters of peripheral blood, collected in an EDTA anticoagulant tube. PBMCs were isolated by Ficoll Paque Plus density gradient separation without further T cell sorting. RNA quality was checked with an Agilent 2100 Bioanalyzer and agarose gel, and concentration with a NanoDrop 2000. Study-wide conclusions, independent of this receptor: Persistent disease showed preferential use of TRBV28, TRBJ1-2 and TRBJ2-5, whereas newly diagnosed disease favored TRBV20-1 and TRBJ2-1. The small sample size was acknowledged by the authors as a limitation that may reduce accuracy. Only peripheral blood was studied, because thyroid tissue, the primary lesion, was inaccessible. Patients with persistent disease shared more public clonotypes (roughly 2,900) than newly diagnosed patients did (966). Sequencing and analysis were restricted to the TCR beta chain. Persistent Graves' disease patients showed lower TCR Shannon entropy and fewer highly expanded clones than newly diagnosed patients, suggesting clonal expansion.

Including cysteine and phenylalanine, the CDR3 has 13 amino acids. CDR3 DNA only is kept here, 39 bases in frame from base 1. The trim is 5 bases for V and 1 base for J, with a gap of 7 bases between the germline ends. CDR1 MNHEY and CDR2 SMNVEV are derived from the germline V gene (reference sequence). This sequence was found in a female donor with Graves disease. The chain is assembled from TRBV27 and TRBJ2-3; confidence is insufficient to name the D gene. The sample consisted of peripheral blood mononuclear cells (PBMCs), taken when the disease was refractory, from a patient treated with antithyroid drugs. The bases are TGTGCCAGCAGTCCTTGGGGCACAGATACGCAGTATTTT. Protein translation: CASSPWGTDTQYF.